The 14 T cell receptor beta chains in this list originate from one sample, sequenced in a study of human T cells and chemical hapten exposure. TCRdb called the RACE reads again in MiXCR, with one record for every CDR3 protein. The repertoire holds over 300,000 distinct CDR3 sequences, with around 5.5% as singletons. Documented time point: pre-sensitization, week 0. Described treatment: therapeutic diphenylcyclopropenone sensitization with weekly scalp DPC. The specimen was whole blood, collected in connection with sensitization to the hapten diphenylcyclopropenone (DPC). Every receptor here comes from a woman between 45 and 60 years old with alopecia areata. Some clones in this sample may be carry-over from other donors' samples.

This clonotype has at least ten counts. The chain joins TRBV6-2 or TRBV6-3 to TRBJ2-7; D may correspond to TRBD1 or TRBD2 (5 bases each). The CDR3 consists of 14 residues. CDR1 is MNHEY, CDR2 SVGEGT, per germline. Trimming took off 6 bases at V and 7 bases at J, with 19 bases between the two ends. CDR3 protein: CASSYGTGPVEQYF. The CDR3 nucleotides read TGTGCCAGCAGCTACGGGACGGGACCGGTGGAGCAGTACTTC.

The table lists this clonotype with a few counts. This rearrangement joins TRBV19 to TRBJ2-1; 9 bases are shared with TRBD1. Losses at the gene ends were 4 bases for V and 6 bases for J; bases not matched to a gene: 4. This CDR3 has 14 residues. CDR1 LNHDA and CDR2 SQIVND come from the germline V gene (reference sequence). The CDR3 nucleotides are TGTGCCAGTAGTAGCGACAGGGGGATCAATGAGCAGTTCTTC. Translated: CASSSDRGINEQFF.

At least ten counts were recorded for this clonotype. This sequence joins TRBV2 and TRBJ2-6; D not resolved. The V gene's germline CDR1 is SNHLY and CDR2 FYNNEI. V was clipped by 9 bases and J by 3 bases, with 12 bases between them. CDR3 length equals 14 residues. The DNA for the CDR3 is TGTGCCAGTCAACCAGGATTTGGGGCCAACGTCCTGACTTTC. Encoded protein: CASQPGFGANVLTF.

This clonotype was counted only a few times. The J gene is TRBJ1-1, the V gene TRBV5-1, with D hard to call. From germline, CDR1 is SGHRS and CDR2 YFSETQ. V was trimmed by 5 bases and J by 0 bases, leaving 8 bases between them. The CDR3 has 13 amino acids. This chain's CDR3 is CASRVLMNTEAFF. In DNA form, the CDR3 reads TGCGCCAGCAGGGTCTTGATGAACACTGAAGCTTTCTTT. The whole variable domain, filled in from reference TRBV5-1 and TRBJ1-1, reads KAGVTQTPRYLIKTRGQQVTLSCSPISGHRSVSWYQQTPGQGLQFLFEYFSETQRNKGNFPGRFSGRQFSNSRSEMNVSTLELGDSALYLCASRVLMNTEAFFGQGTRLTVV.

This clonotype turned up a few times. The chain links TRBV7-6 to TRBJ1-2; the match to TRBD1 covers 7 bases. The CDR3 is made up of 15 amino acids. V lost 5 bases and J lost 3; bases outside the gene matches: 9. Per germline, CDR1 SGHVS and CDR2 FNYEAQ. CDR3 bases: TGTGCCAGCAGCCCCAGACAGGGAGGAGACTATGGCTACACCTTC. Translation: CASSPRQGGDYGYTF.

In this sample, this clonotype turned up many times. V is TRBV12-3 or TRBV12-4 and J is TRBJ1-1; the match to TRBD1 covers 11 bases. Trimming cost V 6 bases and J 2 bases; bases outside gene matches: 8. The CDR3 has 16 residues. The CDR3 nucleotides are TGTGCCAGCAGGCCCCGGGACAGGGGGACTAACACTGAAGCTTTCTTT. As protein: CASRPRDRGTNTEAFF.

The CDR3 DNA is TGTGCCATCAGTGAGTCAGAGTACAGGGGACATCAGCCCCAGCATTTT. This codes for CAISESEYRGHQPQHF. The chain joins TRBV10-3 to TRBJ1-5; 7 bases are a match to TRBD1. V dropped 0 bases and J dropped 5; count of bases not matched to a gene: 7. The CDR3 is 16 residues long. Germline CDR1 reads ENHRY; CDR2 reads SYGVKD.

This clonotype showed up just a few times. The rearrangement links TRBV11-2 to TRBJ2-3; D not certain. The CDR3 totals 13 residues. Germline CDR1 is SGHAT and CDR2 is FQNNGV. V lost 0 bases to trimming and J lost 5 bases, with 6 bases between them. CDR3 sequence reads: CASSLDYQDTQYF. In DNA, the CDR3 is TGTGCCAGCAGCTTAGATTATCAAGATACGCAGTATTTT. Using reference TRBV11-2 and TRBJ2-3 for the parts outside the CDR3, the full variable domain is EAGVAQSPRYKIIEKRQSVAFWCNPISGHATLYWYQQILGQGPKLLIQFQNNGVVDDSQLPKDRFSAERLKGVDSTLKIQPAKLEDSAVYLCASSLDYQDTQYFGPGTRLTVL.

The table lists this clonotype with a few counts. The CDR3 nucleotides are TGCGCCAGCAGCCCAGTAGCGGGGTACACCGGGGAGCTGTTTTTT. As protein: CASSPVAGYTGELFF. The V call is TRBV5-1, the J call TRBJ2-2; 8 nucleotides match TRBD2. Germline V CDR1 and CDR2: SGHRS, YFSETQ. Trimming took 4 bases from V and 3 from J; bases not matched to a gene: 5. The CDR3 has 15 residues.

This clonotype was seen ten or more times. CDR3 coding DNA: TGTGCCAGCAGAAAGGTTGATAGCAATCAGCCCCAGCATTTT. This translates into CASRKVDSNQPQHF. The chain couples TRBV6-6 to TRBJ1-5; D gene ambiguous. CDR1 and CDR2 from the germline V gene are MNHNY and SVGAGI (reference sequence). V dropped 6 bases and J dropped 0 bases, with 9 bases sitting between them. This CDR3 comprises 14 residues.

The chain combines TRBV29-1 with TRBJ2-1; a possible D gene is TRBD2 (6 bases). Trimming pared 2 bases from V and 8 bases from J, leaving 16 bases between. From germline, CDR1 is SQVTM and CDR2 ANQGSEA. This CDR3 has 14 amino acids. CDR3 residues: CSVEKPGRGDEQFF. The CDR3, as DNA: TGCAGCGTTGAAAAACCAGGGCGCGGGGATGAGCAGTTCTTC.

This clonotype was recorded at least ten times. V gene TRBV24-1 combines with J gene TRBJ2-3; 7 bases line up with TRBD1. From germline, CDR1 is KGHDR and CDR2 SFDVKD. After removal of 2 bases from V and 4 bases from J, the junction contained 5 bases not matched to a gene. The CDR3 is made up of 15 amino acids. This CDR3 is CATSDSGTASDTQYF. Written as DNA, the CDR3 is TGTGCCACCAGTGATTCCGGGACAGCCTCAGATACGCAGTATTTT.

As regards this clonotype: A single base separates this from a much larger clone, so it may be a read error. V gene TRBV27 combines with J gene TRBJ1-6; D remains unclear. Trimming cost V 0 bases and J 7 bases, with 13 bases left between them. The germline V gene has CDR1 MNHEY and CDR2 SMNVEV (reference sequence). CDR3 length equals 16 residues. Here the CDR3 DNA reads TGTGCCAGCAGTTTATCGATATTTGAAAGAAATTCACCCCTCCACTTT. Translation: CASSLSIFERNSPLHF.

This clonotype was observed a handful of times. V is TRBV6-2 or TRBV6-3 and J is TRBJ2-1; D gene unclear. The CDR3 runs 11 residues. V gave up 6 bases and J gave up 6 bases, with 6 bases separating them. The germline gives CDR1 MNHEY, CDR2 SVGEGT. CDR3 residues: CASRLSNEQFF. The CDR3 DNA sequence: TGTGCCAGCAGACTCTCCAATGAGCAGTTCTTC.